The rows below give T cell receptor beta chains drawn from one sample of a study of blood T cells in healthy people across ages. From the 5' RACE reads, TCRdb called clonotypes with MiXCR, one entry per CDR3 protein. The table records 600,000 to 850,000 distinct CDR3 sequences, 20% to 25% of them present only once. The data were also submitted as part of a second study, on T cells of mothers and their children.

Sequencing input: blood. These receptors were collected from a boy aged 5-17 years in good health. The CDR3 runs from the conserved cysteine through the conserved F or W. D genes are given only for firm matches. Clone size is shown for a subset of rows, as once, few, many or a class of expanded clone.

v_gene,j_gene,abundance,d_gene,CDR3aa,CDR3nt
TRBV29-1,TRBJ2-5,.,.,CSVEWSTQETQYF,TGCAGCGTTGAGTGGTCTACCCAAGAGACCCAGTACTTC
TRBV28,TRBJ1-5,.,TRBD1,CASRADRGGNQPQHF,TGTGCCAGCAGGGCGGACAGGGGGGGCAATCAGCCCCAGCATTTT
TRBV29-1,TRBJ1-4,few,.,CSALQGPLEKLFF,TGCAGCGCCTTACAGGGCCCTTTGGAAAAACTGTTTTTT
TRBV29-1,TRBJ2-1,.,.,CSVDLLLAKYNEQFF,TGCAGCGTTGATTTGTTGCTAGCAAAGTACAATGAGCAGTTCTTC
TRBV4-3,TRBJ2-3,.,TRBD2,CASSQVLAGGSDTQYF,TGCGCCAGCAGCCAAGTATTAGCGGGGGGTTCAGATACGCAGTATTTT
TRBV5-5,TRBJ1-4,.,.,CASSIEGMEKLFF,TGTGCCAGCAGCATAGAAGGGATGGAAAAACTGTTTTTT
TRBV20-1,TRBJ2-7,.,.,CSARERGTYEQYF,TGCAGTGCTAGAGAAAGGGGTACCTACGAGCAGTACTTC
TRBV10-3,TRBJ2-5,.,TRBD1,CATRPSGQTPQETQYF,TGTGCCACCCGACCGTCGGGACAGACTCCCCAAGAGACCCAGTACTTC
TRBV27,TRBJ2-7,.,TRBD2,CASSFGAGGPYEQYF,TGTGCCAGCAGTTTCGGAGCGGGAGGGCCCTACGAGCAGTACTTC
TRBV27,TRBJ2-2,few,.,CAGRPGSNTGELFF,TGTGCCGGTAGGCCGGGGTCAAACACCGGGGAGCTGTTTTTT
TRBV20-1,TRBJ2-5,few,.,CSARGEGTQYF,TGCAGTGCTAGGGGAGAAGGGACCCAGTACTTC
TRBV24-1,TRBJ2-7,few,.,CAASDTALSYEQYF,TGTGCCGCCAGTGACACAGCCCTCTCCTACGAGCAGTACTTC
TRBV29-1,TRBJ2-5,few,TRBD2,CSVEDESLAGPQETQYF,TGCAGCGTTGAAGATGAGTCGCTAGCGGGCCCCCAAGAGACCCAGTACTTC
TRBV7-9,TRBJ2-1,.,.,CASSARVPTNEQFF,TGTGCCAGCAGCGCTCGGGTCCCGACAAATGAGCAGTTCTTC
TRBV19,TRBJ2-1,.,TRBD1,CASGDRGRRGYNEQFF,TGTGCCAGTGGGGACAGAGGGCGACGTGGCTACAATGAGCAGTTCTTC
TRBV3-1,TRBJ2-2,.,TRBD2,CASSRGGGEVGELFF,TGTGCCAGCAGCCGGGGGGGAGGAGAAGTCGGGGAGCTGTTTTTT
TRBV4-3,TRBJ1-4,few,.,CASSQTSRGNEKLFF,TGCGCCAGCAGCCAAACCAGCAGGGGCAATGAAAAACTGTTTTTT
TRBV7-3,TRBJ2-1,.,.,CASSLNWASSYNEQFF,TGTGCCAGCAGCTTAAACTGGGCCAGCTCCTACAATGAGCAGTTCTTC
TRBV19,TRBJ2-1,.,TRBD2,CASSIDPLAGDEQFF,TGTGCCAGTAGTATAGATCCCCTCGCGGGGGATGAGCAGTTCTTC
TRBV9,TRBJ1-1,few,.,CASNPGLLEPNTEAFF,TGTGCCAGCAACCCCGGGCTCCTCGAACCGAACACTGAAGCTTTCTTT
TRBV7-9,TRBJ1-1,.,.,CASSLKYRDTEAFF,TGTGCCAGCAGCTTAAAGTATCGGGACACTGAAGCTTTCTTT
TRBV19,TRBJ2-2,.,TRBD2,CASSMGDSGITGELFF,TGTGCCAGTAGTATGGGGGATAGCGGGATCACCGGGGAGCTGTTTTTT
TRBV4-1,TRBJ2-1,.,.,CASSQVLMNEQFF,TGCGCCAGCAGCCAAGTCCTCATGAATGAGCAGTTCTTC
TRBV6-6,TRBJ2-5,few,TRBD1,CASSYVTGREETQYF,TGTGCCAGCAGTTACGTGACAGGGCGCGAAGAGACCCAGTACTTC
TRBV11-1,TRBJ1-4,few,.,CASSGGQGGEEKLFF,TGTGCCAGCAGCGGAGGACAAGGTGGAGAGGAAAAACTGTTTTTT
TRBV5-5,TRBJ1-2,.,.,CASSQDPTRVGYTF,TGTGCCAGCAGCCAAGACCCGACCCGCGTTGGCTACACCTTC
TRBV6-2/TRBV6-3,TRBJ2-1,.,TRBD2,CASSYSMGLAGEYNEQFF,TGCGCCAGCAGTTACTCGATGGGACTAGCGGGAGAGTACAATGAGCAGTTCTTC
TRBV20-1,TRBJ1-5,.,TRBD1,CSARASTGVYSNQPQHF,TGCAGTGCTAGAGCCTCGACAGGGGTCTATAGCAATCAGCCCCAGCATTTT
TRBV20-1,TRBJ2-1,.,TRBD1,CSARDPGQGQFF,TGCAGTGCTAGAGATCCAGGACAGGGGCAGTTCTTC
TRBV6-1,TRBJ2-1,.,.,CASSELSSYNEQFF,TGTGCCAGCAGTGAATTAAGCTCCTACAATGAGCAGTTCTTC
TRBV3-1,TRBJ2-3,.,.,CATGPSPQYF,TGTGCCACTGGGCCAAGCCCGCAGTATTTT
TRBV28,TRBJ2-1,few,.,CASNPSGAPLYNEQFF,TGTGCCAGCAATCCCTCGGGGGCTCCCCTCTACAATGAGCAGTTCTTC
TRBV9,TRBJ2-2,few,.,CASSVGGLAMTGELFF,TGTGCCAGCAGCGTAGGGGGGCTAGCTATGACCGGGGAGCTGTTTTTT
TRBV7-9,TRBJ2-4,few,TRBD1,CASSLDHRDRNIQYF,TGTGCCAGCAGCTTAGACCACCGGGACAGAAACATTCAGTACTTC
TRBV5-1,TRBJ2-7,once,.,CASSLDGVCEQYF,TGCGCCAGCAGCTTGGATGGAGTGTGCGAGCAGTACTTC
TRBV28,TRBJ2-3,few,.,CASSSEPDSTDTQYF,TGTGCCAGCAGCTCCGAACCAGACAGCACAGATACGCAGTATTTT
TRBV7-9,TRBJ1-1,.,.,CASSVLPEAFF,TGTGCCAGCAGCGTCTTACCTGAAGCTTTCTTT
TRBV28,TRBJ2-3,once,TRBD2,CASSLPGGPSDTQYF,TGTGCCAGCAGTTTACCGGGAGGGCCATCAGATACGCAGTATTTT
TRBV7-2,TRBJ2-7,.,TRBD1,CASSLEGGGYEQYF,TGTGCCAGCAGCTTGGAAGGGGGCGGTTACGAGCAGTACTTC
TRBV5-1,TRBJ2-5,many,.,CASSLDPGKTQYF,TGCGCCAGCAGCTTGGATCCGGGGAAGACCCAGTACTTC
TRBV21-1,TRBJ1-2,.,.,CASSKVGQLLGDGYTF,TGTGCCAGCAGCAAAGTGGGTCAACTGCTGGGGGATGGCTACACCTTC
TRBV29-1,TRBJ1-1,.,.,CSGTGYSPEAFF,TGCAGCGGCACAGGGTATTCGCCTGAAGCTTTCTTT
TRBV24-1,TRBJ2-1,.,.,CATSDSRANEQFF,TGTGCCACCAGTGACTCCAGGGCGAATGAGCAGTTCTTC
TRBV14,TRBJ1-2,.,.,CASSQDRGFHYGYTF,TGTGCCAGCAGCCAAGATAGAGGGTTTCACTATGGCTACACCTTC
TRBV7-3,TRBJ1-2,few,.,CASRPDGGYGYTF,TGTGCCAGCAGACCCGACGGGGGCTATGGCTACACCTTC
TRBV4-3,TRBJ1-3,few,.,CASSQDRILSGNTIYF,TGCGCCAGCAGCCAAGATAGGATACTGTCGGGAAACACCATATATTTT
TRBV20-1,TRBJ2-1,.,.,CSARRVYVTLRPNEQFF,TGCAGTGCTAGAAGGGTTTATGTGACACTTCGGCCCAATGAGCAGTTCTTC
TRBV15,TRBJ2-5,.,.,CATAMVGETQYF,TGTGCCACAGCGATGGTGGGAGAGACCCAGTACTTC
TRBV11-2,TRBJ2-7,few,TRBD1,CASSSRLRTGGIYEQYF,TGTGCCAGCAGCTCGAGGTTACGGACAGGGGGAATTTACGAGCAGTACTTC
TRBV12-3/TRBV12-4,TRBJ1-1,.,.,CASSSPGRVATEAFF,TGTGCCAGCAGCTCCCCCGGCAGGGTGGCCACTGAAGCTTTCTTT
TRBV3-1,TRBJ2-1,.,TRBD1,CASSQTDFGTEYNEQFF,TGTGCCAGCAGCCAAACCGACTTCGGGACAGAATACAATGAGCAGTTCTTC
TRBV7-9,TRBJ1-1,.,.,CASSTQTVHTEAFF,TGTGCCAGCAGCACACAGACAGTCCACACTGAAGCTTTCTTT
TRBV2,TRBJ2-7,few,.,CASSSDPRGQYF,TGTGCCAGCAGTTCGGACCCTCGGGGGCAGTACTTC
TRBV25-1,TRBJ1-2,few,TRBD1,CASTSDRPGGYTF,TGTGCCAGCACCTCGGACAGGCCGGGGGGCTACACCTTC
TRBV6-2/TRBV6-3,TRBJ2-5,.,.,CASSSGGPRETQYF,TGTGCCAGCAGCTCCGGGGGGCCCCGGGAGACCCAGTACTTC
TRBV20-1,TRBJ2-5,.,TRBD1,CSARDSPGQGGGQETQYF,TGCAGTGCTAGAGATTCCCCGGGACAGGGAGGAGGACAAGAGACCCAGTACTTC
TRBV9,TRBJ2-3,.,TRBD2,CASSVDGGGNADTQYF,TGTGCCAGCAGCGTAGACGGGGGGGGGAATGCAGATACGCAGTATTTT
TRBV7-6,TRBJ1-4,many,.,CASSLEAGHNEKLFF,TGTGCCAGCAGCTTAGAAGCCGGACATAATGAAAAACTGTTTTTT